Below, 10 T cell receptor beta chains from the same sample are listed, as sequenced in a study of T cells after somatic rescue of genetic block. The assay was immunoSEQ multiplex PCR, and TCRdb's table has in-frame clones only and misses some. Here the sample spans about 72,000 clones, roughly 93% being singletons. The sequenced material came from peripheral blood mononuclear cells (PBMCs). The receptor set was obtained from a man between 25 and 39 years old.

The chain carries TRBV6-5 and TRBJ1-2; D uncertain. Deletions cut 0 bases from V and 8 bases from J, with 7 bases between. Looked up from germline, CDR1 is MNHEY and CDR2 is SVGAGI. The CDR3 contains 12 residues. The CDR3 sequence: CASSYSGIGYTF. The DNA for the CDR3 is TGTGCCAGCAGTTACTCAGGAATCGGCTACACCTTC.

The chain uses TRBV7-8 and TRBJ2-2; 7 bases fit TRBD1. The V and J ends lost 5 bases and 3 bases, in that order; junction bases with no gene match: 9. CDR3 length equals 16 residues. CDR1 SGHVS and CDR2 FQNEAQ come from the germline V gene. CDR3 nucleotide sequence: TGTGCCAGCAGCCCCCTGGGACAGCAGGACACCGGGGAGCTGTTTTTT. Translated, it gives CASSPLGQQDTGELFF.

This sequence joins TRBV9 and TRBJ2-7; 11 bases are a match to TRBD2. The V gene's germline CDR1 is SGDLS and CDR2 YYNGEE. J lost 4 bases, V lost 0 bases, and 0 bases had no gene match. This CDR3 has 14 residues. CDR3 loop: CASSVASGRYEQYF. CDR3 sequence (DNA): TGTGCCAGCAGCGTAGCTAGCGGGAGGTACGAGCAGTACTTC.

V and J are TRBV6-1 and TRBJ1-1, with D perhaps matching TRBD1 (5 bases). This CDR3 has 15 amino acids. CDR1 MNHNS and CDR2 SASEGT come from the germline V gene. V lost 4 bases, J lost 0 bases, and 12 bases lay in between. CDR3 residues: CASSGQTVLNTEAFF. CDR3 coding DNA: TGTGCCAGCAGTGGACAGACAGTCCTGAACACTGAAGCTTTCTTT.

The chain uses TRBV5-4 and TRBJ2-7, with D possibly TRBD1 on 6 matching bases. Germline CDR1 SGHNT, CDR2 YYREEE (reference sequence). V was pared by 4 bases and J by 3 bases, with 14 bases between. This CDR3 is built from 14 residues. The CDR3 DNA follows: TGTGCCAGCAGCACCCCGGACAGAGTCTACGAGCAGTACTTC. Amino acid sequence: CASSTPDRVYEQYF.

This CDR3 is CASSQVRGEQYF. The CDR3 DNA reads as TGTGCCAGCAGCCAAGTTCGAGGGGAGCAGTACTTC. The chain recombines TRBV4-2 with TRBJ2-7, with D perhaps matching TRBD2 (5 bases). The ends were cut back, 1 base at V and 7 bases at J, with 8 bases in the middle. This CDR3 has 12 residues. Germline lookup yields CDR1 LGHNA and CDR2 YNFKEQ.

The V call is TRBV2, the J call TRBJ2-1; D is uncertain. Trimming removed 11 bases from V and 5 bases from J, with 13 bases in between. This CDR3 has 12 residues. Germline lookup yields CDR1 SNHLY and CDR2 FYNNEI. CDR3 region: CALEADNNEQFF. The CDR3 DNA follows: TGTGCCCTAGAGGCCGACAACAATGAGCAGTTCTTC.

The CDR3 region is CASSPYRNTEAFF. In DNA form, the CDR3 reads TGTGCCAGCAGCCCCTACAGGAACACTGAAGCTTTCTTT. V gene TRBV7-2 combines with J gene TRBJ1-1; D gene uncertain. The CDR3 covers 13 residues. Germline CDR1 is SGHTA and CDR2 is FQGNSA. The V and J ends lost 5 bases and 1 base respectively, with 8 bases between them.

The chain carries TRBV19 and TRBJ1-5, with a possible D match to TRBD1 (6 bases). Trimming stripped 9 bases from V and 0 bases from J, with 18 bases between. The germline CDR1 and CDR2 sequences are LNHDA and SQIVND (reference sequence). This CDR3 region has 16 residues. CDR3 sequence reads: CASSGGGPDSNQPQHF. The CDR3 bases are TGTGCCAGCAGCGGAGGGGGGCCCGATAGCAATCAGCCCCAGCATTTT.

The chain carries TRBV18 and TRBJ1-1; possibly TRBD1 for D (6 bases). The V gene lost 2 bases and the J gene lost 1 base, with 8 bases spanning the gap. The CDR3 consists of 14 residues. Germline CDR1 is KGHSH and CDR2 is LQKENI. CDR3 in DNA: TGTGCCAGCTCACCAGTGGGACAGAACACTGAAGCTTTCTTT. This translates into CASSPVGQNTEAFF.